This T cell receptor beta chain is from a study of blood T cells in healthy people across ages. Together with a sample-barcoded 5' primer, a J-beta primer mix was included in a second PCR lasting about 7 to 11 cycles. TCRdb ran MiXCR on the 5' RACE reads and lists one entry per CDR3 protein. Of 550,000 to 750,000 distinct CDR3 sequences listed, roughly 20% are singletons. This CDR3 has 15 residues. Trimming removed 4 bases from V and 4 bases from J, with 13 bases in between. Germline V CDR1 and CDR2: MDHEN, SYDVKM. This sequence originates from a man between 65 and 80 years old in good health. Material for sequencing was blood. The chain employs TRBV28 and TRBJ1-4; D call uncertain. In DNA, the CDR3 is TGTGCCAGCAGTTCATATTCTCGAGATAATGAAAAACTGTTTTTT. It yields the protein CASSSYSRDNEKLFF.